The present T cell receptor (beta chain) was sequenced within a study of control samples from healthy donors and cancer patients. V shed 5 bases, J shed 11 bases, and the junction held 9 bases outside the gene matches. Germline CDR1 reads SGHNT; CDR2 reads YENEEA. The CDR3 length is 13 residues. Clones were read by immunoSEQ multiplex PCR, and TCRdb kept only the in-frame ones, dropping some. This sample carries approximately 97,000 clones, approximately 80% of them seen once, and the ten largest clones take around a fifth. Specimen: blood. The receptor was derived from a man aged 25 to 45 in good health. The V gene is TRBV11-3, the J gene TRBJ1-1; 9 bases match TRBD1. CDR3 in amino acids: CASSQDRGLQAFF. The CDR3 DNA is TGTGCCAGCAGCCAGGACAGGGGCCTCCAGGCTTTCTTT.